This T cell receptor beta chain was sequenced during a study of blood T cell repertoires in COVID-19. At the level of the study: Samples of COVID-19 (acute and convalescent) were obtained from the United States, Italy and Spain. T cells, B-cell-depleted T cells, or PBMCs supplied cDNA or gDNA.

Authors' analysis steps: Estimation of nucleated cell counts was performed using reference gene primer amplification. Using immunoSEQ multiplex PCR, the repertoire was profiled, and TCRdb retains in-frame clones only, with some absent. V and J calls and clone size are those listed in that table; D and trimming were worked out from the DNA. The sample holds more than 200,000 clones, roughly 80% seen once. The CDR3 totals 17 residues. Trimming took 6 bases from V and 6 from J; bases not matched to a gene: 18. CDR1 is SEHNR and CDR2 is FQNEAQ in the germline V gene (reference sequence). The chain combines TRBV7-9 with TRBJ1-1; 8 bases align to TRBD1. Sequencing input: peripheral blood. The source is a woman older than 75 with acute or convalescent COVID-19. CDR3 amino acids: CASRAGTGGSGVAEAFF. In DNA form, the CDR3 reads TGTGCCAGCAGAGCCGGGACAGGAGGGTCGGGCGTAGCTGAAGCTTTCTTT.